This record covers a single TCR beta chain. The source of the sample is a study of control samples from healthy donors and cancer patients. The length of the CDR3 is 11 residues. The germline CDR1 and CDR2 sequences are DFQATT and SNEGSKA (reference sequence). V lost 4 bases and J 6 bases, leaving 7 bases between the germline ends. Some clones are missing from TCRdb's copy, which holds only in-frame ones; the method was immunoSEQ multiplex PCR. Among 120,000 to 150,000 clones, roughly 90% were seen once, and the ten largest hold approximately 10%. This chain links TRBV20-1 with TRBJ2-1; D is unresolved. The clonotype comes from a man under 40 in good health. Sequences were obtained from blood. The CDR3 region has the DNA TGCAGTGCTACCAGAACCAATGAGCAGTTCTTC. Translating gives CSATRTNEQFF.